This T cell receptor (beta chain) was observed in a study of blood T cells in healthy people across ages. Using a J-beta primer mix together with a sample-barcoded 5' primer, a second PCR was run for roughly 7 to 11 cycles. From the 5' RACE reads, TCRdb called clonotypes with MiXCR, one entry per CDR3 protein. The table shows fewer than 600,000 distinct CDR3 sequences, with about 27% occurring only once. These sequences were also reported in another study, on T cells of mothers and their children.

The sequence was collected from a boy younger than 10 in good health. Sequencing was performed on blood.

CDR3 sequence (DNA): TGTGCCAGCAGTTATCTGAGGGACACTGAAGCTTTCTTT. This gives the protein CASSYLRDTEAFF. V is TRBV6-5 and J is TRBJ1-1; D is ambiguous. V was trimmed by 3 bases and J by 3 bases, leaving 8 bases between them. Germline V lookup: CDR1 MNHEY, CDR2 SVGAGI. This CDR3 has 13 residues.